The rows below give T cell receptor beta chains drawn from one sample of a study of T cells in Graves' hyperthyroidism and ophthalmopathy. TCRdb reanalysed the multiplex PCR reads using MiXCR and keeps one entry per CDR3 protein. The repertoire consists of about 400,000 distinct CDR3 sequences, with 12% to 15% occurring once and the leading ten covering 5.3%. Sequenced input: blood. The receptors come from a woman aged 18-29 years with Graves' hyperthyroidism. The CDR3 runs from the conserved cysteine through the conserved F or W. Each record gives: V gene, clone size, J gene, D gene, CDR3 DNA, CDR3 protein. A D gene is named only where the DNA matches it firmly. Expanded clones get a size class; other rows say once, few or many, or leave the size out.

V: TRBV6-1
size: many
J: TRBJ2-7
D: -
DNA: TGTGCCAGCACCGCATCGGGAGAGGGGAACGAGCAGTACTTC
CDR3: CASTASGEGNEQYF

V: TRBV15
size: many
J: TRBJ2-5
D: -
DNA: TGTGCCACCAGCAGATCGTTCCGAGATGCTTGGAGGGGGCAAGAGACCCAGTACTTC
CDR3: CATSRSFRDAWRGQETQYF

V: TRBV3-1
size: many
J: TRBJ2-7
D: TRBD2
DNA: TGTGCCAGCAGCCAAGGGACTAGCTCCTACGAGCAGTACTTC
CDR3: CASSQGTSSYEQYF

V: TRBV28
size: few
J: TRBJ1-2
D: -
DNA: TGTGCCAGCACCCCCCTCGCCTCCTATGGCTACACCTTC
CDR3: CASTPLASYGYTF

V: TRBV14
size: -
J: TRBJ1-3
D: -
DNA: TGTGCCAGCAGCCAAGTTGCGACCATCTCTGGAAACACCATATATTTT
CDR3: CASSQVATISGNTIYF

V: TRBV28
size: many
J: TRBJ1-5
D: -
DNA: TGTGCCAGCATGACTCCTGAAGGGGAGGGTCAGCCCCAGCATTTT
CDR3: CASMTPEGEGQPQHF

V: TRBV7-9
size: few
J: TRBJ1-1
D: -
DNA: TGTGCCAGCACCCTGGACAGCGCGTTGGCCACTGAAGCTTTCTTT
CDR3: CASTLDSALATEAFF

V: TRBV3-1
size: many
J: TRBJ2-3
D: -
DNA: TGTGCCAGCAGCCGCGGGGAGACACCCCTGGGGGCAGATACGCAGTATTTT
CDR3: CASSRGETPLGADTQYF

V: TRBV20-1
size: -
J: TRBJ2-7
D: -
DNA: TGCAGTGCCGAAAACCCCGGGAGCTCCTACGAGCAGTACTTC
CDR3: CSAENPGSSYEQYF

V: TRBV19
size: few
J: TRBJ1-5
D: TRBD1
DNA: TGTGCCAGTAGTATGAGGGACAGCCGACGCAATCAGCCCCAGCATTTT
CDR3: CASSMRDSRRNQPQHF

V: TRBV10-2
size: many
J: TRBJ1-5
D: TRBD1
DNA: TGCGCCAGCAGTGAGTCCTCACCCCAGGGGGCGGGTCAGCCCCAGCATTTT
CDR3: CASSESSPQGAGQPQHF

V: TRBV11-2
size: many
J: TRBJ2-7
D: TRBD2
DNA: TGTGCCAGCAGCCCCTTGGGCGGGAGGGAACGCTCCTACGAGCAGTACTTC
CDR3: CASSPLGGRERSYEQYF

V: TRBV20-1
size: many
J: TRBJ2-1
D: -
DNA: TGCAGTGCTAGAGATCCGCCACAGCAGTTCTTC
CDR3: CSARDPPQQFF

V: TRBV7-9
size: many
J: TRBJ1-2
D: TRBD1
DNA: TGTGCCAGCAGCCTCCGGACAGGGGATGGCTACACCTTC
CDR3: CASSLRTGDGYTF

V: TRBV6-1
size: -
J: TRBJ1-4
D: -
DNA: TGTGCCAGCAGTGAGGGGGGATTGAATGAAAAACTGTTTTTT
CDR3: CASSEGGLNEKLFF

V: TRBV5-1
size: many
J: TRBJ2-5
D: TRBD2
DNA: TGCGCCAGCAGCTTGAGCGGGACCCTCCAAGAGACCCAGTACTTC
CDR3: CASSLSGTLQETQYF

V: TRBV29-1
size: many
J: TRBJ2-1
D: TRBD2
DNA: TGCAGCGGGGGTCGAGCGGGAGGCCCGAATGAGCAGTTCTTC
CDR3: CSGGRAGGPNEQFF

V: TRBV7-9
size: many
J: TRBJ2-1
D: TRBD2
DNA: TGTGCCAGCAGCTTAGTAGGACTAGCGGCAAACAATGAGCAGTTCTTC
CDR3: CASSLVGLAANNEQFF

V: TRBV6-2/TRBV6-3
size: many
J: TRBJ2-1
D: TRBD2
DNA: TGTGCCAGCAGTTTCCCGGCTAGCGGGAGGGCAAATGAGCAGTTCTTC
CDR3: CASSFPASGRANEQFF

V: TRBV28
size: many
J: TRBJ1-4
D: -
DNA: TGTGCCAGCTACCCTATGGGAACTAATGAAAAACTGTTTTTT
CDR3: CASYPMGTNEKLFF

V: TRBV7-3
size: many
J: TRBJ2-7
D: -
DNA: TGTGCCAGCAGCCTATCGACAGGTTCCGAGCAGTACTTC
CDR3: CASSLSTGSEQYF

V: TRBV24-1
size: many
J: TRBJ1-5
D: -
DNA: TGTGCCACCAGTGACCGCAGGGCTGGCAATCAGCCCCAGCATTTT
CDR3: CATSDRRAGNQPQHF

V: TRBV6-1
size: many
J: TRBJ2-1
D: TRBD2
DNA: TGTGCCAGCGGCGACGGGGGGGCCAATGAGCAGTTCTTC
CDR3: CASGDGGANEQFF

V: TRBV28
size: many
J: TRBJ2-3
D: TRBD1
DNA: TGTGCCAGCAGTACCGGGACAGGAGTCACAGATACGCAGTATTTT
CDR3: CASSTGTGVTDTQYF

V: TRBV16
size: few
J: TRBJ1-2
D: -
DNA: TGTGCCAGCAGCCAATCAGGAGGCCGCTATGGCTACACCTTC
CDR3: CASSQSGGRYGYTF

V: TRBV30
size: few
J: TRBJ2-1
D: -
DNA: TGTGCCTGGAGTGTTGGGACCCTAGGTGAGCAGTTCTTC
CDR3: CAWSVGTLGEQFF

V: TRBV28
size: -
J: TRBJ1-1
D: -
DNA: TGTGCCAGCAGTTTGATACCAGGGGACACTGAAGCTTTCTTT
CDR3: CASSLIPGDTEAFF

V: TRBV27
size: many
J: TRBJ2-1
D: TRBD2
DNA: TGTGCCAGCAGTCCGACTAGCGGGAGAGGGCATGAGCAGTTCTTC
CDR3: CASSPTSGRGHEQFF

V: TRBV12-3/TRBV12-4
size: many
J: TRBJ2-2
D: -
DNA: TGTGCCAGCAGTTTTGGAGGAACCGGGGAGCTGTTTTTT
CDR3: CASSFGGTGELFF

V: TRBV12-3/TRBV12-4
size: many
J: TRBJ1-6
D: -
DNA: TGTGCCAGCAGTTTAGGGCAGGGCGGCGATTCACCCCTCCACTTT
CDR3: CASSLGQGGDSPLHF

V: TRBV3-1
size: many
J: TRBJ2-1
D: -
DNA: TGTGCCGCTCAGGCGGCGGGTGGGAATGAGCAGTTCTTC
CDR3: CAAQAAGGNEQFF

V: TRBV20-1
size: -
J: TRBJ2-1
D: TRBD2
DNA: TGCAGTGCCCCACAACTAGCGGGAGCGGATAATGAGCAGTTCTTC
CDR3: CSAPQLAGADNEQFF

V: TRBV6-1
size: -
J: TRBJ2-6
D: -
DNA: TGTGCCAGCAGAGTAACAGGGACCTCTGGGGCCAACGTCCTGACTTTC
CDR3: CASRVTGTSGANVLTF

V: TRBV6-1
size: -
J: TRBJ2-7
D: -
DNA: TGTGCCAGCAGCCCATACGGGAGTTCTCCGCTTATGGCAAGCGAGCAGTACTTC
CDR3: CASSPYGSSPLMASEQYF

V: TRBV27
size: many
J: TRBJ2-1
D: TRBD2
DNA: TGTGCCAGCAGTCTAGCGGGTCCGGACTACAATGAGCAGTTCTTC
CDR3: CASSLAGPDYNEQFF

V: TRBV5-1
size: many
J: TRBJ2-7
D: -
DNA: TGCGCCAGCAGCCCCTCGGCCTCAAAACGCTACGAGCAGTACTTC
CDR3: CASSPSASKRYEQYF

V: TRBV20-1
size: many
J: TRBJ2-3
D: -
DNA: TGCAGTGCTAGACCCACAATCAGCACAGATACGCAGTATTTT
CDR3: CSARPTISTDTQYF

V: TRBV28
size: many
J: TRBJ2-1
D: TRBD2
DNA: TGTGCCATCCAGACTAGCGGGGTCTCCTACAATGAGCAGTTCTTC
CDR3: CAIQTSGVSYNEQFF

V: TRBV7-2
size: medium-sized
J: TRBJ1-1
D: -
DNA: TGTGCCAGCAGCTTCGCAGACAGTGAAGCTTTCTTT
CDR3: CASSFADSEAFF

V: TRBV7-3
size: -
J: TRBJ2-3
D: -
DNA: TGTGCCAGCAGCTTGACAGGAAGGGGAGATACGCAGTATTTT
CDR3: CASSLTGRGDTQYF

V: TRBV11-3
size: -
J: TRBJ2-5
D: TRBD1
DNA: TGTGCCAGCAGCCCTGGACAGGTGGAGACCCAGTACTTC
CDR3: CASSPGQVETQYF

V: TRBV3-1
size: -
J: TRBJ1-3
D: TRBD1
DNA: TGTGCCAGCAGGGACAGGGGGCATGGAAACACCATATATTTT
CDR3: CASRDRGHGNTIYF

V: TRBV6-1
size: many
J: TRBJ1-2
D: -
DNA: TGTGCCAGCAGTCCCGGGAACCTCTATGGCTACACCTTC
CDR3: CASSPGNLYGYTF

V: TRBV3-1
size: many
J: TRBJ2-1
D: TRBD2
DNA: TGTGCCAGCAGCCAGGGGACTAGCGGGACCACTAATGAGCAGTTCTTC
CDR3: CASSQGTSGTTNEQFF

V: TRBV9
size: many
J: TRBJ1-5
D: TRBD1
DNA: TGTGCCAGCAGTAAGCATGACAGGGGTGATCAGCCCCAGCATTTT
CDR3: CASSKHDRGDQPQHF

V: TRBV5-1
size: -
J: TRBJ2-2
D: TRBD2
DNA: TGCGCCAGCTCCCTAGCGGGGATTGAGAGCACCGGGGAGCTGTTTTTT
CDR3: CASSLAGIESTGELFF

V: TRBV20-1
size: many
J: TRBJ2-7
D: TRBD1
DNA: TGCAGTGCCAGTCGGGACAGGGTTTCCCACGAGCAGTACTTC
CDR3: CSASRDRVSHEQYF

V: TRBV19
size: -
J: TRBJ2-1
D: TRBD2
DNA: TGTGCCAGTAGTATGTTCCCTAGCGGGAGCCACAATGAGCAGTTCTTC
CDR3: CASSMFPSGSHNEQFF